This T cell receptor (beta chain) was observed in a study of OX40 agonist ivuxolimab in advanced cancers. Study context: At around 83% male, the cohort had a mean age of 60 years, ranging from 23 to 79.

V was cut by 3 bases and J by 4 bases, with 10 bases left in between. The V gene's germline CDR1 is SGHVS and CDR2 FQNEAQ. CDR3 size: 14 residues. Only in-frame clones appear in the TCRdb table, and some are missing; sequencing was by immunoSEQ multiplex PCR. The sample has 40,000 to 50,000 clones, 82% seen once; the top ten hold about 1.8%. Patients were ruled out by autoimmune disease history or systemic immunosuppression. The material sequenced was CD4+ or CD8+ T cells sorted from blood, taken in a trial of the OX40 agonist ivuxolimab. This chain connects TRBV7-8 to TRBJ1-5; D unclear. The sequence was obtained from an adult with an advanced solid tumor such as melanoma, head and neck, liver or kidney cancer. CDR3 residues: CASSLGFTNQPQHF. In nucleotides, the CDR3 is TGTGCCAGCAGCTTGGGTTTTACGAATCAGCCCCAGCATTTT.